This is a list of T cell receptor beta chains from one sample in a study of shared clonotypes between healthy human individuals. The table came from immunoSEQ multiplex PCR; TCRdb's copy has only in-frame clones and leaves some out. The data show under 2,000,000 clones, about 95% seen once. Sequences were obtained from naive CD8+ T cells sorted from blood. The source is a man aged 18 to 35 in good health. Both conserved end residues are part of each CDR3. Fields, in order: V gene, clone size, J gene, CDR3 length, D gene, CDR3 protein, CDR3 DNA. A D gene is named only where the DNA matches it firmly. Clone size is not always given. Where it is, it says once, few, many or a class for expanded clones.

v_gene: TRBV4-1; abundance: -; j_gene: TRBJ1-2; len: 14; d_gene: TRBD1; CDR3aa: CASSQVTGADGYTF; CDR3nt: TGCGCCAGCAGCCAAGTGACAGGGGCTGACGGCTACACCTTC
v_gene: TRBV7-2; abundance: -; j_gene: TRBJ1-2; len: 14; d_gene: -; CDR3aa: CASSLVSDVYGYTF; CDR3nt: TGTGCCAGCAGCTTAGTTTCCGATGTCTATGGCTACACCTTC
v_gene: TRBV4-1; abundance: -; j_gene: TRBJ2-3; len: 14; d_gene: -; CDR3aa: CASSQELGTDTQYF; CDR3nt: TGCGCCAGCAGCCAAGAACTAGGGACAGATACGCAGTATTTT
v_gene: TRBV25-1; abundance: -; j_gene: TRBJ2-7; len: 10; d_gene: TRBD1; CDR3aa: CATKRGQQYF; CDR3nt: TGTGCCACCAAGAGGGGGCAGCAGTACTTC
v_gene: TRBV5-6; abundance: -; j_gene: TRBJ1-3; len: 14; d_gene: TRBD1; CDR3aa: CASSRTGEGNTIYF; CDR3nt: TGTGCCAGCAGCCGGACAGGAGAGGGAAACACCATATATTTT
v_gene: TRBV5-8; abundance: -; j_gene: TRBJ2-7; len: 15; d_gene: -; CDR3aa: CASSPGILGSHEQYF; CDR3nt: TGTGCCAGCAGCCCCGGAATACTCGGGAGCCACGAGCAGTACTTC
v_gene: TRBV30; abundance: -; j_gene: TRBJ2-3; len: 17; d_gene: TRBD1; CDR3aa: CAWSVPGQGVYGDTQYF; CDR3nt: TGTGCCTGGAGTGTACCGGGACAGGGGGTCTATGGAGATACGCAGTATTTT
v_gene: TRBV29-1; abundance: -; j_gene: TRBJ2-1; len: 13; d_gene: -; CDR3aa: CSVAPYSYNEQFF; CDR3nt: TGCAGCGTTGCACCTTACTCCTACAATGAGCAGTTCTTC
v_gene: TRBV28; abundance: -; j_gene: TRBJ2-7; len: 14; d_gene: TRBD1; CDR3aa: CASSFQGQGYEQYF; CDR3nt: TGTGCCAGCAGTTTTCAAGGACAGGGCTACGAGCAGTACTTC
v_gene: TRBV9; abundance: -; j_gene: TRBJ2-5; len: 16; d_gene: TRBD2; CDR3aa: CASSVDKASGSAAQYF; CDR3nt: TGTGCCAGCAGCGTAGATAAGGCTAGCGGGAGTGCGGCCCAGTACTTC
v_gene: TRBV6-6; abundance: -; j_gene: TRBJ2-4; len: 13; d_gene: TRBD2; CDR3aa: CASSLAGGDIQYF; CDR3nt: TGTGCCAGCAGCCTAGCGGGAGGGGACATTCAGTACTTC
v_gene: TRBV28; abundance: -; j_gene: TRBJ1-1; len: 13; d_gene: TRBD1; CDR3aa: CASSPTGAAEAFF; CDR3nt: TGTGCCAGCAGCCCAACAGGGGCCGCTGAAGCTTTCTTT
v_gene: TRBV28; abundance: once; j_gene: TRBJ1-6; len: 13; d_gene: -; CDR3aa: CASSSTEGGALHF; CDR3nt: TGTGCCAGCAGTTCCACCGAGGGCGGGGCCCTCCACTTT
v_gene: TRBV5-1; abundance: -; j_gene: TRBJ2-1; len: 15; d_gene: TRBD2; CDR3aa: CASSPQSGSGDEQFF; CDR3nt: TGCGCCAGCAGCCCCCAAAGCGGGAGTGGGGATGAGCAGTTCTTC
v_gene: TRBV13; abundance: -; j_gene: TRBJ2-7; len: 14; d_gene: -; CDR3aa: CASSARDGSYEQYF; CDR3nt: TGTGCCAGCAGCGCCCGGGACGGAAGCTACGAGCAGTACTTC
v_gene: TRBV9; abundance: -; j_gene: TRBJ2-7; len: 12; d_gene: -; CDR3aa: CASSPETAEQYF; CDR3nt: TGTGCCAGCAGCCCCGAGACAGCCGAGCAGTACTTC
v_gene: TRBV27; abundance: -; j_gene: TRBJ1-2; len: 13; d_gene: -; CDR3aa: CASKPGVNYGYTF; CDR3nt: TGTGCCTCGAAGCCAGGGGTCAACTATGGCTACACCTTC
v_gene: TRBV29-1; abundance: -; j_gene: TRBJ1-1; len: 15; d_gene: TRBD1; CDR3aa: CSVERPGTANTEAFF; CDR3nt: TGCAGCGTTGAACGCCCAGGGACAGCCAACACTGAAGCTTTCTTT
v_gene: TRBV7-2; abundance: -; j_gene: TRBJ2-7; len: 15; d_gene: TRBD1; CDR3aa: CASSLVLQGGPEQYF; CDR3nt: TGTGCCAGCAGCTTAGTTCTACAGGGGGGCCCCGAGCAGTACTTC
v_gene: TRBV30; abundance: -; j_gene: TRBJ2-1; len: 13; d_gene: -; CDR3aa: CAWSGPSEVEQFF; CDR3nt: TGTGCCTGGAGTGGCCCTAGCGAAGTTGAGCAGTTCTTC
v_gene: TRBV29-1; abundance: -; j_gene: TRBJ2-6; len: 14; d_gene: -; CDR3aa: CSVESLPGANVLTF; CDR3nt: TGCAGCGTTGAATCTCTCCCTGGGGCCAACGTCCTGACTTTC
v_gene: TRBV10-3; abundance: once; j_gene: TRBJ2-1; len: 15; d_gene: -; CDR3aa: CAISVEGGPYNEQFF; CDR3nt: TGTGCCATCAGTGTGGAGGGGGGGCCTTACAATGAGCAGTTCTTC
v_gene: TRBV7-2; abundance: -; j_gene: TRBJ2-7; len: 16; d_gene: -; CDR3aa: CASSLGLEGGSYEQYF; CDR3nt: TGTGCCAGCAGCTTAGGTCTGGAGGGGGGCTCCTACGAGCAGTACTTC
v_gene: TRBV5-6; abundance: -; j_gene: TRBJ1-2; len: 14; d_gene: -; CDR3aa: CASSPWDTYYGYTF; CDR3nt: TGTGCCAGCAGCCCGTGGGACACCTACTATGGCTACACCTTC
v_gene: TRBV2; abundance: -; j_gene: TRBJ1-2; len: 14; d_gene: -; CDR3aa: CASTGIQGLDGYTF; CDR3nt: TGTGCCAGCACCGGGATTCAGGGACTGGATGGCTACACCTTC
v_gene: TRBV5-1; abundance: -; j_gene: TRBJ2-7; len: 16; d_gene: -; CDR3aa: CASSLEFGTEFYEQYF; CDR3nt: TGCGCCAGCAGCTTGGAGTTTGGGACGGAATTCTACGAGCAGTACTTC
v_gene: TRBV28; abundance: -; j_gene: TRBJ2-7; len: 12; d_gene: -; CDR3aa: CASSPDSYEQYF; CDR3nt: TGTGCCAGCAGCCCCGACAGCTACGAGCAGTACTTC
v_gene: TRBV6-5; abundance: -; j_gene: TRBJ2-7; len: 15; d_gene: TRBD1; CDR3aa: CATQSRTGKVNEQYF; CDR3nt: TGTGCCACCCAATCGAGGACAGGGAAGGTCAACGAGCAGTACTTC
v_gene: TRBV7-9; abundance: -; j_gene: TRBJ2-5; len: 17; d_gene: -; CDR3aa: CASSLRLPSGAQETQYF; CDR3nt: TGTGCCAGCAGCTTACGGCTTCCCTCCGGGGCCCAAGAGACCCAGTACTTC
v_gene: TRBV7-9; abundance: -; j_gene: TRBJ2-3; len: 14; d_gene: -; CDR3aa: CASRGTHHEGTQYF; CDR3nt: TGTGCCAGCAGAGGGACGCATCACGAGGGGACGCAGTATTTT